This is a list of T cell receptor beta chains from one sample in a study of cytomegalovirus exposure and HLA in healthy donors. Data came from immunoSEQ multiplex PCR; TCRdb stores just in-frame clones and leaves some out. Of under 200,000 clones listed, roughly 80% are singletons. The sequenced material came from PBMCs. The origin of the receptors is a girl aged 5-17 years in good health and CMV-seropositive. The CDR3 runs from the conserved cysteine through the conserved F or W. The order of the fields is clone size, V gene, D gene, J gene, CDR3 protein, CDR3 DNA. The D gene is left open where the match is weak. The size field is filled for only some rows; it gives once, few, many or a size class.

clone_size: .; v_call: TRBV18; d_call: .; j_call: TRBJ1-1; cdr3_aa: CASSPTRGGGEAFF; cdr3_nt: TGTGCCAGCTCACCCACTCGGGGTGGAGGTGAAGCTTTCTTT
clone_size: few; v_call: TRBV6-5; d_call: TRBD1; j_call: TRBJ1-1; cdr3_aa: CASSLQGVSAEAFF; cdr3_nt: TGTGCCAGCAGTTTACAGGGGGTCTCGGCTGAAGCTTTCTTT
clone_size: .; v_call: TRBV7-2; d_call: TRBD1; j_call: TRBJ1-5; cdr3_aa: CASSLGPTGGNQPQHF; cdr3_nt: TGTGCCAGCAGCTTAGGTCCGACAGGGGGCAATCAGCCCCAGCATTTT
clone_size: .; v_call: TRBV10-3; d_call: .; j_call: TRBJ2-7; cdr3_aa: CAISGSPEDEQYF; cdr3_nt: TGTGCCATCAGTGGGTCCCCAGAGGACGAGCAGTACTTC
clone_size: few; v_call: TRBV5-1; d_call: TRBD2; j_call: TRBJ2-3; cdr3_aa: CASSPGGVASTDTQYF; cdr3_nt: TGCGCCAGCAGCCCCGGGGGGGTAGCTAGCACAGATACGCAGTATTTT
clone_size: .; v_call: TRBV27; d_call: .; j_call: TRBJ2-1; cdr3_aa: CASSWTSSYNEQFF; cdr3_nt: TGTGCCAGCAGCTGGACATCTTCCTACAATGAGCAGTTCTTC
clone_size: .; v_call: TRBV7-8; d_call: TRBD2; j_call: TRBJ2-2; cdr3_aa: CASSSVGTSNTGELFF; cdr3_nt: TGTGCCAGCAGCTCGGTGGGGACTAGCAACACCGGGGAGCTGTTTTTT
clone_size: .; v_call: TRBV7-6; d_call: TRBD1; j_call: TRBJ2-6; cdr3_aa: CASSAGQGRSGANVLTF; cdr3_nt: TGTGCCAGCAGCGCCGGACAGGGGAGGTCTGGGGCCAACGTCCTGACTTTC
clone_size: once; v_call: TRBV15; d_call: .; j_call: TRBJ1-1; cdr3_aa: CATSRDRGGYTEAFF; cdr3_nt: TGTGCCACCAGCAGAGATAGGGGGGGGTACACTGAAGCTTTCTTT
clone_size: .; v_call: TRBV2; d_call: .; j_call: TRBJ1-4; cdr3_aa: CASSEEGRGFEKLFF; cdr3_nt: TGTGCCAGCAGTGAGGAAGGGAGGGGGTTCGAAAAACTGTTTTTT
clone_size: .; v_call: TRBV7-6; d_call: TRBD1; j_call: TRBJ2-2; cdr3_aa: CASSPMGQGNTGELFF; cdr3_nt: TGTGCCAGCAGCCCGATGGGACAGGGGAATACCGGGGAGCTGTTTTTT
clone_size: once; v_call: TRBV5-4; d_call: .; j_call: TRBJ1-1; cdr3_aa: CASSFGGRDIHTEAFF; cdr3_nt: TGTGCCAGCAGCTTTGGGGGCCGGGACATCCACACTGAAGCTTTCTTT
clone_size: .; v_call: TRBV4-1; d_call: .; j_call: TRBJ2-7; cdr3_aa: CASSQFGVAEQYF; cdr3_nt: TGCGCCAGCAGCCAATTTGGCGTAGCCGAGCAGTACTTC
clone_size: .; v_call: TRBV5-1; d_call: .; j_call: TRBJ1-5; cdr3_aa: CASSPGGGDQPQHF; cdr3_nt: TGCGCCAGCAGCCCTGGTGGAGGGGATCAGCCCCAGCATTTT
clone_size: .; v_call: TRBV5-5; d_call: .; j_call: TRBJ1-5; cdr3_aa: CASSLLGNQPQHF; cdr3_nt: TGTGCCAGCAGCTTGCTCGGGAATCAGCCCCAGCATTTT
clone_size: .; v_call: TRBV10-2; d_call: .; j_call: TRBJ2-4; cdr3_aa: CASSGVAPSWLGTLAKNIQYF; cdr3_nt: TGCGCCAGCAGTGGTGTCGCACCCTCGTGGTTGGGGACACTAGCCAAAAACATTCAGTACTTC
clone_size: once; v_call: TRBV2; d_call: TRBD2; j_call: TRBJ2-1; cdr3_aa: CASSSQPGLAGVRFF; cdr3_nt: TGTGCCAGCAGTTCACAACCGGGACTAGCGGGGGTACGGTTCTTC
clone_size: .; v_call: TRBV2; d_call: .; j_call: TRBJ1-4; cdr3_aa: CASDRTLNEKLFF; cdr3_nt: TGTGCCAGCGACAGAACGCTTAATGAAAAACTGTTTTTT
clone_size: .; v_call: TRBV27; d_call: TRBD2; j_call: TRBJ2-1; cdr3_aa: CASRLWTSGGRVANEQFF; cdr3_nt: TGTGCCAGCAGACTGTGGACTAGCGGGGGACGAGTGGCCAATGAGCAGTTCTTC
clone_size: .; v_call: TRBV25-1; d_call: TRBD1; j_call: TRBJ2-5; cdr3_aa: CASSDWNRGQETQYF; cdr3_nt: TGTGCCAGCAGTGACTGGAACAGGGGGCAAGAGACCCAGTACTTC
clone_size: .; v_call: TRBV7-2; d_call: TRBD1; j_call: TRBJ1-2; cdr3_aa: CASRPGQANYGYTF; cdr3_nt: TGTGCCAGCAGACCAGGACAGGCCAACTATGGCTACACCTTC